The source of this TCR beta chain is a study of CD8 T cells in ankylosing spondylitis. Notes on the study in general: It appeared that ankylosing spondylitis blood was characterized by a TCR beta motif of under ten highly homologous variants.

Germline values: CDR1 SGHRS, CDR2 YFSETQ. Trimming cost V 1 base and J 5 bases, with 16 bases left between them. CDR3 length: 15 amino acids. TCRdb re-called the 5' RACE reads with MiXCR, one entry per CDR3 protein. The data show 200,000 to 300,000 distinct CDR3 sequences, with 8% to 9.5% seen just once and approximately 6.3% held by the top ten. As regards this clonotype: The antigen is undetermined.

This TCR was sampled from a male donor with ankylosing spondylitis or in good health (not recorded which). Source material: blood, either unsorted or a sorted T cell fraction (not recorded which). The J gene is TRBJ2-7, the V gene TRBV5-1; unclear D gene. CDR3 protein: CASSLSTSLPNEQYF. As DNA, the CDR3 is TGCGCCAGCAGCTTGAGTACATCCCTCCCCAACGAGCAGTACTTC.